These T cell receptor beta chains were read from a single sample in a study of OX40 agonist ivuxolimab in advanced cancers. The assay was immunoSEQ multiplex PCR, and TCRdb's table has in-frame clones only and misses some. Among 98,000 or so clones listed, roughly 94% were seen once. This specimen was CD4+ or CD8+ T cells sorted from blood, taken in a trial of the OX40 agonist ivuxolimab. Receptors were obtained from an adult with an advanced solid tumor such as melanoma, head and neck, liver or kidney cancer. CDR3s include the opening cysteine and the closing phenylalanine or tryptophan. D genes are given only for firm matches. Clone size is shown for a subset of rows, as once, few, many or a class of expanded clone.

>.|.|TRBV5-4|TRBJ1-1|13
CASSAQASTEAFF
TGTGCCAGCTCGGCCCAGGCTAGCACTGAAGCTTTCTTT
>TRBD2|.|TRBV10-3|TRBJ2-1|17
CAIKDSAKAGGGRSQFF
TGTGCCATCAAGGACAGTGCCAAAGCCGGCGGCGGGAGGTCGCAGTTCTTC
>.|.|TRBV30|TRBJ1-3|13
CAWSTGPGNTIYF
TGTGCCTGGAGTACCGGACCTGGAAACACCATATATTTT
>.|once|TRBV18|TRBJ1-3|16
CASSTGSTLSGNTIYF
TGTGCCAGCTCGACAGGATCTACCCTCTCTGGAAACACCATATATTTT
>.|.|TRBV5-6|TRBJ1-5|15
CASSLGGGPVQPQHF
TGTGCCAGCAGCTTGGGTGGGGGGCCGGTTCAGCCCCAGCATTTT
>TRBD2|.|TRBV4-2|TRBJ2-1|16
CASSQDLTSGPKEQFF
TGTGCCAGCAGCCAAGATCTGACTAGCGGGCCAAAAGAGCAGTTCTTC
>.|.|TRBV6-9|TRBJ1-5|14
CASTKKVPNQPQHF
TGTGCCAGCACTAAAAAGGTTCCCAATCAGCCCCAGCATTTT
>.|.|TRBV11-2|TRBJ1-4|11
CASSFGEKLFF
TGTGCCAGCAGCTTTGGTGAAAAACTGTTTTTT
>.|.|TRBV14|TRBJ2-7|17
CASSQGGGQAAGYEQYF
TGTGCCAGCAGCCAGGGCGGGGGACAGGCGGCCGGATACGAGCAGTACTTC
>TRBD1|.|TRBV5-4|TRBJ1-2|18
CASSLAGTGGPSNYGYTF
TGTGCCAGCAGCTTGGCCGGGACAGGGGGCCCATCTAACTATGGCTACACCTTC
>TRBD1|.|TRBV19|TRBJ1-3|16
CATAGQRTGGENTIYF
TGTGCCACTGCGGGACAGCGGACGGGGGGGGAGAACACCATATATTTT
>.|.|TRBV7-6|TRBJ2-5|13
CASSVLAAETQYF
TGTGCCAGCAGCGTCCTAGCTGCGGAGACCCAGTACTTC
>.|.|TRBV18|TRBJ2-3|16
CASSPPANSFGDTQYF
TGTGCCAGCTCACCACCGGCTAACTCCTTTGGGGATACGCAGTATTTT
>TRBD2|.|TRBV13|TRBJ2-5|16
CASSLIVAGGPETQYF
TGTGCCAGCAGCTTGATTGTAGCGGGAGGGCCGGAGACCCAGTACTTC
>.|.|TRBV19|TRBJ1-5|14
CASSRTLSNQPQHF
TGTGCCAGTAGTCGAACCCTAAGCAATCAGCCCCAGCATTTT